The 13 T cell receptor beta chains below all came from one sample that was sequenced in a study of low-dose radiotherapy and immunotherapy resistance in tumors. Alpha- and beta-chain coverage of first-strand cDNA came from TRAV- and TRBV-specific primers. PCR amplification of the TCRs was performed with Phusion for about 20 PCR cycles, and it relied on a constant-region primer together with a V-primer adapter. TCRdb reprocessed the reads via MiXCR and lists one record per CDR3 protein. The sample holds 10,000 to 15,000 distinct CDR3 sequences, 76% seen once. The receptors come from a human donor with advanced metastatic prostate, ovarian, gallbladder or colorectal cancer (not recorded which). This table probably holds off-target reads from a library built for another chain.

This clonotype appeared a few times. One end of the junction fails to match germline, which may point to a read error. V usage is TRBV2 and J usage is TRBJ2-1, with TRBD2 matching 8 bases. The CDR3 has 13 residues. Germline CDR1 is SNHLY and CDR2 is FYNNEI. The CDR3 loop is CASSARLAKEQFF. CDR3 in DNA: TGTGCTAGCAGTGCCCGACTAGCGAAAGAGCAGTTCTTC.

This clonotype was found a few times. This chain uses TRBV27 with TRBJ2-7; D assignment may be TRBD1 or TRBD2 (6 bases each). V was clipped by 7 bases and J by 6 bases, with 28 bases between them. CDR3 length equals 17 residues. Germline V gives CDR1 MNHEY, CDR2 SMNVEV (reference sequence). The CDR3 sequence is CASIGQGTWGPGLEQYF. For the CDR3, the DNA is TGTGCCAGCATAGGCCAGGGGACTTGGGGGCCCGGCCTCGAGCAGTACTTC.

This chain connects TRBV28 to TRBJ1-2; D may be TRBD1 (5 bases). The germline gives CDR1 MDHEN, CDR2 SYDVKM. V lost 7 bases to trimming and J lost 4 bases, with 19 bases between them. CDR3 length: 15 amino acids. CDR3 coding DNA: TGTGCCAGCACCTCGGCCCAGGGACGTCTCTATGGCTACACCTTC. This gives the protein CASTSAQGRLYGYTF.

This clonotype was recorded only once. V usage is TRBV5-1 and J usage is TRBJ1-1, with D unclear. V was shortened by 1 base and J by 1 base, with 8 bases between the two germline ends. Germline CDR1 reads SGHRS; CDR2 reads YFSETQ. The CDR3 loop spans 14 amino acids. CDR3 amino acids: CASSLFLKNTEAFF. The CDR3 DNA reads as TGCGCCAGCAGCTTGTTTCTGAAGAACACTGAAGCTTTCTTT.

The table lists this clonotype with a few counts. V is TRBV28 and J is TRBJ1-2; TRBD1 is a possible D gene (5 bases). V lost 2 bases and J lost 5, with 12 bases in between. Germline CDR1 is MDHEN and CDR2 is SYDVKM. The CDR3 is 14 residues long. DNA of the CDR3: TGTGCCAGCAGTTTAAGCGGGGGGGGGTATGGCTACACCTTC. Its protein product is CASSLSGGGYGYTF.

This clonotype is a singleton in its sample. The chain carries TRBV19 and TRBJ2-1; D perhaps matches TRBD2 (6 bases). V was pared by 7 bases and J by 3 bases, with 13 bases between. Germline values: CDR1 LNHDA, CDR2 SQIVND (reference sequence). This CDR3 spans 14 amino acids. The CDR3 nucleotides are TGTGCCAGTACTCCGGGACTCTACTACAATGAGCAGTTCTTC. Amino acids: CASTPGLYYNEQFF.

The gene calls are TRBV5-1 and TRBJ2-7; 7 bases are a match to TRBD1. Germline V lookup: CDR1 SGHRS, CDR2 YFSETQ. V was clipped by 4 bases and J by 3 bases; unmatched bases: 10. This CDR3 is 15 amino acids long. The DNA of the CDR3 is TGCGCCAGCAGCCCAGCCACAGGGGTGAGCTACGAGCAGTACTTC. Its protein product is CASSPATGVSYEQYF.

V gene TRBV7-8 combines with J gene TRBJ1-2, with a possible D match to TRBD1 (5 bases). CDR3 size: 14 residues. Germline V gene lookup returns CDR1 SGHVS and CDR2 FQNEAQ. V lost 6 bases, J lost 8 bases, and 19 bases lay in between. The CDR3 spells CASSLGLQGGGYTF. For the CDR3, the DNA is TGTGCCAGCAGTTTGGGGCTTCAGGGAGGAGGCTACACCTTC.

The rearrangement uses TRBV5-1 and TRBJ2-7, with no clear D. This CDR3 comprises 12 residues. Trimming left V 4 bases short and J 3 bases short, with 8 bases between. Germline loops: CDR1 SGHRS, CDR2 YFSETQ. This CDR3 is CASSGGFYEQYF. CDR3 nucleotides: TGCGCCAGCAGCGGTGGATTCTACGAGCAGTACTTC.

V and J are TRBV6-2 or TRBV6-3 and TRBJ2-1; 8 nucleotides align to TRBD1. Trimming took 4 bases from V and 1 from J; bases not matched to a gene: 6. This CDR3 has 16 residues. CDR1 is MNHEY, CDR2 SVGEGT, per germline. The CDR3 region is CASSSGTGVSYNEQFF. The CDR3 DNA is TGTGCCAGCAGTTCCGGGACAGGAGTATCCTACAATGAGCAGTTCTTC.

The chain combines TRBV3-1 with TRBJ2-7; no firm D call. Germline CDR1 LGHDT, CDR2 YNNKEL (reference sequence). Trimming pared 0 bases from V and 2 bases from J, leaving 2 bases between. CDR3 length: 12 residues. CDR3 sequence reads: CASSQDTYEQYF. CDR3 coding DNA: TGTGCCAGCAGCCAAGACACCTACGAGCAGTACTTC.

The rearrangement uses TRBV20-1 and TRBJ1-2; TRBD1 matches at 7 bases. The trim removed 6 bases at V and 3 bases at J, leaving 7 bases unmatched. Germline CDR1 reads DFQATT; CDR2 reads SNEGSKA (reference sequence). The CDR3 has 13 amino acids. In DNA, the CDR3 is TGCAGTGCGGACCGACAGGGTTACTATGGCTACACCTTC. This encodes CSADRQGYYGYTF.

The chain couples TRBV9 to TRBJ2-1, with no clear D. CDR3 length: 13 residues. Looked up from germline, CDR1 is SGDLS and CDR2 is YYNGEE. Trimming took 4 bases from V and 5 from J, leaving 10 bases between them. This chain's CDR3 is CASSLDTHNEQFF. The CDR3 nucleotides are TGTGCCAGCAGCCTCGACACCCACAATGAGCAGTTCTTC.